This T cell receptor beta chain was retrieved from a study of blood T cell repertoires in COVID-19. At the level of the study: From the United States, Italy and Spain came samples of acute and convalescent COVID-19. Nucleic acid was either cDNA or gDNA, and it came from T cells, B-cell-depleted T cells, or PBMCs.

In the authors' methods: Amplification of reference gene primers provided the estimated nucleated cell counts. Clones were sequenced by immunoSEQ multiplex PCR, and TCRdb holds only the in-frame ones, with some missing. Clone size and the V and J calls come from that table; the DNA yielded D and trimming. This table has just under 85,000 clones, about four fifths appearing once. CDR1 is SGHNT and CDR2 is YYREEE in the germline V gene (reference sequence). V was clipped by 5 bases and J by 1 base, with 18 bases between them. This CDR3 is built from 16 residues. The gene calls are TRBV5-4 and TRBJ1-1; the D gene is possibly TRBD1 (5 bases). The TCR originated in a woman aged 60-75 years with acute or convalescent COVID-19. The sample consisted of peripheral blood. The CDR3 DNA reads as TGTGCCAGCAGTTTACCCGCTCTGGGGGGGAACACTGAAGCTTTCTTT. Amino acid sequence: CASSLPALGGNTEAFF.